This passage covers 31 T cell receptor beta chains from one sample sequenced in a study of cytomegalovirus exposure and HLA in healthy donors. Primers included in the PCR were 60 Vbeta and 13 Jbeta primers. Here immunoSEQ multiplex PCR was the method, and the copy in TCRdb shows in-frame clones only, minus some. Its clone listing holds 150,000 to 200,000 clones. Sample: PBMCs. These receptors were taken from a woman between 18 and 30 years old in good health and CMV-seropositive.

The rearrangement joins TRBV4-1 to TRBJ1-1; no clear D gene. V was cut by 0 bases and J by 2 bases, with 13 bases left in between. Germline V gives CDR1 MGHRA, CDR2 YSYEKL. The CDR3 is 16 residues long. DNA for the CDR3: TGCGCCAGCAGCCAAGATCGGCAGGAACCTAACACTGAAGCTTTCTTT. Its translation is CASSQDRQEPNTEAFF.

The CDR3 spells CASSLTDNQPQHF. As DNA, the CDR3 is TGTGCCAGCAGTTTAACAGACAATCAGCCCCAGCATTTT. This rearrangement joins TRBV27 to TRBJ1-5; unclear D gene. Germline CDR1 reads MNHEY; CDR2 reads SMNVEV (reference sequence). The V end lost 2 bases, the J end lost 3 bases, and 5 bases lay between the germline ends. The CDR3 is 13 residues long.

The chain has TRBV2 and TRBJ2-5, with 9 bases that match TRBD2. Looked up from germline, CDR1 is SNHLY and CDR2 is FYNNEI. There are 17 residues in the CDR3. V gave up 5 bases and J gave up 2 bases; unmatched junction bases: 12. The CDR3 reads CASSRRGGRTGQETQYF. CDR3 bases: TGTGCCAGCAGTCGGCGGGGGGGCCGTACAGGGCAAGAGACCCAGTACTTC.

This chain uses TRBV21-1 with TRBJ1-2; the D segment call TRBD1 is taken from the table without a DNA check. TRBV21-1 is a recognized pseudogene. This CDR3 region has 14 residues. The CDR3 spells CASSSDQGGYGYTF. The DNA for the CDR3 is TGTGCCAGCAGCTCCGACCAGGGTGGCTATGGCTACACCTTC.

The chain uses TRBV2 and TRBJ2-2, with 8 bases lining up with TRBD2. Germline CDR1 reads SNHLY; CDR2 reads FYNNEI. This CDR3 comprises 14 residues. Germline trimming cut 4 bases from V and 5 bases from J; bases unmatched to any gene: 3. CDR3: CASSATSGTGELFF. The CDR3 coding sequence is TGTGCCAGCAGTGCTACTAGCGGAACCGGGGAGCTGTTTTTT.

The rearrangement uses TRBV30 and TRBJ1-2; TRBD1 is a possible D gene (6 bases). CDR3 length equals 16 residues. V gave up 6 bases and J gave up 4 bases, with 24 bases separating them. Germline V gene lookup returns CDR1 GTSNPN and CDR2 SVGIG (reference sequence). CDR3 sequence reads: CACPGTLVPGGYGYTF. The DNA for the CDR3 is TGTGCCTGCCCCGGGACACTCGTCCCGGGGGGCTATGGCTACACCTTC.

The rearrangement joins TRBV5-5 to TRBJ1-1; unclear D gene. The CDR3 contains 15 residues. Trimming took 0 bases from V and 6 from J, leaving 15 bases between them. CDR1 and CDR2 (germline): SGHKS, YYEKEE (reference sequence). The CDR3 spells CASSLGSPGGAEAFF. CDR3 bases: TGTGCCAGCAGCTTGGGGAGCCCCGGCGGGGCTGAAGCTTTCTTT.

The V gene is TRBV6-5, the J gene TRBJ1-2; tentative D call: TRBD1 (6 bases). CDR3 length equals 14 residues. Between the trimmed V and J ends, which lost 0 bases and 12 bases, there was a span of 17 bases. Germline assignment: CDR1 MNHEY and CDR2 SVGAGI. The CDR3 is CASSYSAWSQGNTF. In DNA, the CDR3 is TGTGCCAGCAGTTACTCGGCTTGGTCCCAGGGGAACACCTTC.

This CDR3 reads CAISSGTGNNQPQHF. In DNA, the CDR3 is TGTGCCATCAGCTCCGGGACAGGGAACAATCAGCCCCAGCATTTT. This chain connects TRBV10-3 to TRBJ1-5; TRBD1 aligns across 9 bases. The CDR3 has 15 residues. Germline CDR1 and CDR2: ENHRY and SYGVKD. Trimming removed 6 bases from V and 3 bases from J; junction bases left unmatched: 6.

The chain has TRBV7-3 and TRBJ2-7, with 7 bases lining up with TRBD1. The CDR3 spans 15 residues. J gave up 0 bases and V 1 base, and 3 bases lay outside the gene matches. Germline V gives CDR1 SGHTA, CDR2 FQGTGA. CDR3 region: CASSLKQGISYEQYF. The CDR3 bases are TGTGCCAGCAGCTTAAAACAGGGGATCTCCTACGAGCAGTACTTC.

The chain links TRBV4-2 to TRBJ1-1; D gene ambiguous. This CDR3 comprises 17 residues. Germline V lookup: CDR1 LGHNA, CDR2 YNFKEQ. Trimming pared 3 bases from V and 1 base from J, leaving 18 bases between. The chain's CDR3 is CASSQGLDIKTNTEAFF. The CDR3 DNA sequence: TGTGCCAGCAGCCAGGGTCTTGACATTAAAACGAACACTGAAGCTTTCTTT.

This chain joins TRBV27 and TRBJ2-5; a possible D gene is TRBD2 (5 bases). The J call is uncertain, as TRBJ2-7 better fits the DNA end. The germline gives CDR1 MNHEY, CDR2 SMNVEV (reference sequence). This CDR3 comprises 14 residues. The CDR3 region has the DNA TGTGCCAGCAGGCGGGTAGCACAAACCTACGAGCAGTACTTC. Translating it yields CASRRVAQTYEQYF.

V gene TRBV6-5 combines with J gene TRBJ2-1; D is perhaps TRBD2 (6 bases). Between the trimmed V and J ends, which lost 9 bases and 0 bases, there was a span of 12 bases. Germline-derived CDR1 and CDR2 are MNHEY and SVGAGI. CDR3 length: 14 amino acids. DNA for the CDR3: TGTGCCAGTAAGGCGGGGAGCTCCTACAATGAGCAGTTCTTC. It translates to CASKAGSSYNEQFF.

The chain links TRBV6-5 to TRBJ2-1; 9 nucleotides match TRBD2. This CDR3 comprises 15 residues. Germline CDR1 and CDR2: MNHEY and SVGAGI. After removal of 4 bases from V and 6 bases from J, the junction contained 7 bases not matched to a gene. CDR3 in amino acids: CASSFLAGTPNEQFF. The CDR3 region has the DNA TGTGCCAGCAGTTTTCTAGCGGGAACCCCCAATGAGCAGTTCTTC.

The chain employs TRBV2 and TRBJ2-2; 8 nucleotides line up with TRBD2. V trimming: 4 bases; J trimming: 0 bases; junction bases outside the gene matches: 13. CDR1 is SNHLY, CDR2 FYNNEI, per germline. CDR3 length: 19 residues. The CDR3 bases are TGTGCCAGCAGTGTAGTGTCAAGCGGGGGCGCCGCGAACACCGGGGAGCTGTTTTTT. It yields the protein CASSVVSSGGAANTGELFF.

This rearrangement joins TRBV10-3 to TRBJ2-4; no clear D. Trimming removed 2 bases from V and 0 bases from J, with 8 bases in between. From germline, CDR1 is ENHRY and CDR2 SYGVKD. This CDR3 has 15 amino acids. The CDR3 DNA sequence: TGTGCCATCAGTGAGCTGTTTCTAGCCAAAAACATTCAGTACTTC. Its protein product is CAISELFLAKNIQYF.

This sequence joins TRBV18 and TRBJ1-2, with 7 bases that match TRBD1. Germline V CDR1 and CDR2: KGHSH, LQKENI. This CDR3 is 15 amino acids long. Unmatched junction bases numbered 5, after V lost 0 bases and J lost 4 bases. This CDR3 is CASSPPDRKGYGYTF. CDR3 nucleotide sequence: TGTGCCAGCTCACCACCGGACAGGAAGGGCTATGGCTACACCTTC.

The CDR3 here is CASSTGAGGSSYNEQFF. In DNA, the CDR3 is TGTGCCAGCAGCACCGGAGCGGGGGGTTCCTCCTACAATGAGCAGTTCTTC. The chain combines TRBV9 with TRBJ2-1; the match to TRBD2 covers 9 bases. Germline CDR1 reads SGDLS; CDR2 reads YYNGEE. The CDR3 runs 17 residues. The V segment lost 4 bases and the J segment 0 bases; nucleotides outside the gene matches: 8.

The CDR3, as DNA: TGTGCCAGCAGTGTGTTCATAGTACAGGGACCTTATGGCTACACCTTC. Translating gives CASSVFIVQGPYGYTF. The chain couples TRBV25-1 to TRBJ1-2; TRBD1 is a possible D gene (6 bases). V gave up 4 bases and J gave up 5 bases, with 20 bases separating them. Germline loops: CDR1 MGHDK, CDR2 SYGVNS. The CDR3 totals 16 residues.

V gene TRBV7-3 combines with J gene TRBJ2-5; D gene unclear. CDR1 SGHTA and CDR2 FQGTGA come from the germline V gene. CDR3 length: 12 amino acids. Trimming took off 6 bases at V and 1 base at J, with 6 bases between the two ends. The chain's CDR3 is CASRIIQETQYF. CDR3 bases: TGTGCCAGCAGAATAATCCAAGAGACCCAGTACTTC.

The rearrangement joins TRBV6-6 to TRBJ2-5; no clear D. This CDR3 is built from 15 residues. Looked up from germline, CDR1 is MNHNY and CDR2 is SVGAGI (reference sequence). The germline V and J ends were trimmed by 6 bases and 1 base, with 15 bases remaining between them. CDR3 sequence (DNA): TGTGCCAGCAGCCCGACACGGCCTTTCCAAGAGACCCAGTACTTC. Translation gives CASSPTRPFQETQYF.

V gene TRBV7-6 combines with J gene TRBJ2-3; weak D call: TRBD2 (6 bases). The CDR3 extends over 17 amino acids. Germline V lookup: CDR1 SGHVS, CDR2 FNYEAQ. Trimming removed 0 bases at V and 1 base at J, with 14 bases between. As DNA, the CDR3 is TGTGCCAGCAGCTTAGCGATGGCTAGCGTTGGCACAGATACGCAGTATTTT. Translating it yields CASSLAMASVGTDTQYF.

This chain joins TRBV5-1 and TRBJ2-3, with TRBD2 matching over 10 bases. This CDR3 region has 15 residues. Germline CDR1 SGHRS, CDR2 YFSETQ. The V and J ends lost 1 base and 8 bases, in that order; junction bases with no gene match: 7. CDR3 loop: CASSLSLAGDGTQYF. CDR3 sequence (DNA): TGCGCCAGCAGCTTGAGTCTAGCGGGAGATGGTACGCAGTATTTT.

The chain joins TRBV9 to TRBJ2-3, with D tentatively TRBD2 (5 bases). V lost 0 bases, J lost 0 bases, and 11 bases lay in between. Germline CDR1 reads SGDLS; CDR2 reads YYNGEE. This CDR3 is built from 16 residues. DNA for the CDR3: TGTGCCAGCAGCGTAGCTGCGGGCCTTAGCACAGATACGCAGTATTTT. Its protein product is CASSVAAGLSTDTQYF.

This chain connects TRBV18 to TRBJ2-5; TRBD1 is a possible D gene (5 bases). Per germline, CDR1 KGHSH and CDR2 LQKENI. The CDR3 extends over 13 amino acids. The V end was cut by 3 bases, the J end by 2 bases, with 7 bases between. CDR3 in amino acids: CASSPRVQETQYF. The DNA for the CDR3 is TGTGCCAGCTCACCCAGGGTACAAGAGACCCAGTACTTC.

The gene calls are TRBV5-1 and TRBJ2-1; TRBD1 matches at 10 bases. Germline CDR1 SGHRS, CDR2 YFSETQ. Trimming took 4 bases from V and 9 from J; bases not matched to a gene: 16. The CDR3 has 17 residues. CDR3 nucleotides: TGCGCCAGCAGCGTCCCCCCCGGGACAGGGGAAGGAGGTGAGCAGTTCTTC. Protein product: CASSVPPGTGEGGEQFF.

This sequence joins TRBV19 and TRBJ1-1; D is undetermined. Germline CDR1 reads LNHDA; CDR2 reads SQIVND (reference sequence). The CDR3 spans 16 residues. V lost 3 bases, J lost 0 bases, and 14 bases lay in between. This CDR3 is CASSITDYSLNTEAFF. The CDR3 nucleotides read TGTGCCAGTAGTATCACGGACTACTCCCTGAACACTGAAGCTTTCTTT.

The chain employs TRBV7-9 and TRBJ2-6; no definite D call. The germline V and J ends were trimmed by 8 bases and 0 bases, with 11 bases remaining between them. Germline loops: CDR1 SEHNR, CDR2 FQNEAQ (reference sequence). The CDR3 extends over 15 amino acids. The CDR3 region is CASGRSDSGANVLTF. The CDR3 bases are TGTGCCAGCGGCAGGTCGGACTCTGGGGCCAACGTCCTGACTTTC.

This chain uses TRBV10-2 with TRBJ1-5; possibly TRBD1 for D (6 bases). Germline-derived CDR1 and CDR2 are WSHSY and SAAADI. CDR3 length: 14 residues. V dropped 10 bases and J dropped 0 bases, with 13 bases sitting between them. In DNA, the CDR3 is TGCGCCACCAAGGGGGGGGTTAGCAATCAGCCCCAGCATTTT. Its translation is CATKGGVSNQPQHF.

The V gene is TRBV5-4, the J gene TRBJ2-7; 7 nucleotides line up with TRBD2. This CDR3 contains 15 residues. After removal of 4 bases from V and 2 bases from J, the junction contained 9 bases not matched to a gene. The germline V gene encodes CDR1 SGHNT and CDR2 YYREEE (reference sequence). In DNA form, the CDR3 reads TGTGCCAGCAGCCACGCTCTAGCGGTACCCTACGAGCAGTACTTC. Translated: CASSHALAVPYEQYF.

The chain carries TRBV7-9 and TRBJ2-3; possible D gene TRBD1, 6 bases. Germline lookup yields CDR1 SEHNR and CDR2 FQNEAQ (reference sequence). V lost 1 base and J 3 bases, leaving 8 bases between the germline ends. This CDR3 region has 14 residues. In DNA form, the CDR3 reads TGTGCCAGCAGCTTAGGGGGGCGGACAGATACGCAGTATTTT. Translation: CASSLGGRTDTQYF.